The TCR beta chain described here comes from a study of blood T cell repertoires in COVID-19. Germline CDR1 LGHNA, CDR2 YSLEER. The CDR3 has 15 amino acids. The junction had 6 bases not matched to a gene; V was cut back by 0 bases and J by 5 bases. Some clones are missing from TCRdb's copy, which holds only in-frame ones; the method was immunoSEQ multiplex PCR. The sample has 370,000 or so clones, around 87% seen once. This receptor was obtained from a man aged 25-45 years who had recovered from COVID-19. Input material: PBMCs or T cells enriched from blood (not recorded which). The V gene is TRBV4-3, the J gene TRBJ2-7; 8 nucleotides match TRBD2. CDR3 sequence reads: CASSQERGLVHEQYF. The CDR3 DNA reads as TGCGCCAGCAGCCAAGAAAGGGGACTAGTCCACGAGCAGTACTTC.